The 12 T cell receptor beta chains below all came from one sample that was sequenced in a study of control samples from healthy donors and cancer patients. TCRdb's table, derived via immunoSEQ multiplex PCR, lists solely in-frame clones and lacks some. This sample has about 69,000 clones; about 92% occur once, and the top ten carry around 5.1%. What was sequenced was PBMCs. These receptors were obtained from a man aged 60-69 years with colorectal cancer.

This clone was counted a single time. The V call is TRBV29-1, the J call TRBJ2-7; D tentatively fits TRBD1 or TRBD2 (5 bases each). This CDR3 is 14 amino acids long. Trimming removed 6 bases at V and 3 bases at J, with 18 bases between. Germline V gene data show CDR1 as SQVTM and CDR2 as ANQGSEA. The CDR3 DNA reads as TGCAGCGTCGCCCTACGGGGACCCGACTACGAGCAGTACTTC. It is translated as CSVALRGPDYEQYF.

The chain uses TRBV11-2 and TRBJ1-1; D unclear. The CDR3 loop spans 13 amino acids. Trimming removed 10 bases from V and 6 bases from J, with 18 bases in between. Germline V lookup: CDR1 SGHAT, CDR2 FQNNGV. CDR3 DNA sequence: TGTGCCACCACAAAAGCCGGGGTTTCTGAAGCTTTCTTT. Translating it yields CATTKAGVSEAFF. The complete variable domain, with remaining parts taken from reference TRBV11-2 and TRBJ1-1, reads EAGVAQSPRYKIIEKRQSVAFWCNPISGHATLYWYQQILGQGPKLLIQFQNNGVVDDSQLPKDRFSAERLKGVDSTLKIQPAKLEDSAVYLCATTKAGVSEAFFGQGTRLTVV.

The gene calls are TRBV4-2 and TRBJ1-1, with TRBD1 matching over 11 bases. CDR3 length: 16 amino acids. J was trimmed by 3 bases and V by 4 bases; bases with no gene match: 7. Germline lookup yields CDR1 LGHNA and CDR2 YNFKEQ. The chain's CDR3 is CASSPGPGQGDTEAFF. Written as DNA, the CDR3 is TGTGCCAGCAGCCCGGGCCCGGGACAGGGGGACACTGAAGCTTTCTTT.

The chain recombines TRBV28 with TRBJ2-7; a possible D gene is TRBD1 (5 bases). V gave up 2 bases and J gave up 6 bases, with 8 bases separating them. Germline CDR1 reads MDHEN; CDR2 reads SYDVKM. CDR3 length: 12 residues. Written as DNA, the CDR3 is TGTGCCAGCAGTTTAAGGCAGGGCGAGCAGTACTTC. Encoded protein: CASSLRQGEQYF. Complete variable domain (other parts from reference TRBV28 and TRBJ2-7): DVKVTQSSRYLVKRTGEKVFLECVQDMDHENMFWYRQDPGLGLRLIYFSYDVKMKEKGDIPEGYSVSREKKERFSLILESASTNQTSMYLCASSLRQGEQYFGPGTRLTVT.

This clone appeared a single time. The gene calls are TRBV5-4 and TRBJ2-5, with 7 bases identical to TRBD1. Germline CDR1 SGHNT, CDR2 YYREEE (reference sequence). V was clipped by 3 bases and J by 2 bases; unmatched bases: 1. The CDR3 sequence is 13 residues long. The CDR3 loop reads CASSWDRQETQYF. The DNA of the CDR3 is TGTGCCAGCAGCTGGGACAGACAAGAGACCCAGTACTTC.

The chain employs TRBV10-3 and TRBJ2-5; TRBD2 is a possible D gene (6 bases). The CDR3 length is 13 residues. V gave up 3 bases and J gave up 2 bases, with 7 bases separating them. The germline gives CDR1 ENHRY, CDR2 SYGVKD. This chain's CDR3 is CAISDRGQETQYF. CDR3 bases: TGTGCCATCAGTGATCGGGGGCAAGAGACCCAGTACTTC.

DNA of the CDR3: TGCGCCAGCATGTCGCGGGGCGGGGGGGCCTCCTACGAGCAGTACTTC. It yields the protein CASMSRGGGASYEQYF. The J gene is TRBJ2-7, the V gene TRBV10-1; 9 bases are shared with TRBD2. This CDR3 has 16 amino acids. V was clipped by 7 bases and J by 0 bases; unmatched bases: 10. Germline CDR1 and CDR2: WNHNN and SYGVQD (reference sequence).

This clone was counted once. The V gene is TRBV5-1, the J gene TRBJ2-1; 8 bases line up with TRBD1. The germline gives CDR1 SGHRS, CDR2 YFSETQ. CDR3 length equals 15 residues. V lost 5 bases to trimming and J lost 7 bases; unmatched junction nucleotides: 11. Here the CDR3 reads CASRFDRGKENEQFF. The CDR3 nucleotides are TGCGCCAGCAGATTTGACAGGGGCAAAGAAAATGAGCAGTTCTTC.

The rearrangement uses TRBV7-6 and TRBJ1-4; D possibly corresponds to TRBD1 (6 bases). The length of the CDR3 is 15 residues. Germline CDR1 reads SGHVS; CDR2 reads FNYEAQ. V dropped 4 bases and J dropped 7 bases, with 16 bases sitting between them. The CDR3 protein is CASSSEAGTPEKLFF. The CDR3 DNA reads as TGTGCCAGCAGCTCCGAGGCCGGGACACCTGAAAAACTGTTTTTT.

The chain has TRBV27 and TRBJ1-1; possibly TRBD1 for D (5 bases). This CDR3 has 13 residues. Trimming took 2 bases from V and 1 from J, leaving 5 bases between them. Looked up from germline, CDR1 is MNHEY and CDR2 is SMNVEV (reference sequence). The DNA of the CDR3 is TGTGCCAGCAGTTTAGGGGGGAACACTGAAGCTTTCTTT. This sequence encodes CASSLGGNTEAFF.

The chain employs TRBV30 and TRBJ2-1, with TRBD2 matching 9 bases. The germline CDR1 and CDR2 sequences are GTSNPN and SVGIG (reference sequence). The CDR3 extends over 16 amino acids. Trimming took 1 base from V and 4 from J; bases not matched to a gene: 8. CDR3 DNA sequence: TGTGCCTGGAGTGCCCCAGGGCGGGGGGGGTACAATGAGCAGTTCTTC. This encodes CAWSAPGRGGYNEQFF.

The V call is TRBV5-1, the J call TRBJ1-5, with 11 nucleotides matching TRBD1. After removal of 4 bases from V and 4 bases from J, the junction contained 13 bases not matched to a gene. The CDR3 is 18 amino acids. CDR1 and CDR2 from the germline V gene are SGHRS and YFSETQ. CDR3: CASSPRTGGSRRNQPQHF. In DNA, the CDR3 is TGCGCCAGCAGCCCCCGGACAGGGGGCTCTCGGAGGAATCAGCCCCAGCATTTT.